This entry lists 27 T cell receptor beta chains sequenced from one sample in a study of blood T cell repertoires in COVID-19. Sequencing was performed with immunoSEQ multiplex PCR; in TCRdb, only in-frame clones are kept and a portion is missing. This sample yields about 400,000 clones, of which around 92% are seen a single time; 1.5% to 2% belongs to the top ten. Sequenced sample: PBMCs or T cells enriched from blood (not recorded which). These receptors originate from a woman younger than 45 who had recovered from COVID-19.

CDR3 in DNA: TGTGCCAGCAGCCGAGGGGGCGGTGGAGAAAAACTGTTTTTT. It codes for CASSRGGGGEKLFF. This chain connects TRBV7-8 to TRBJ1-4; 7 positions match TRBD1. Germline lookup yields CDR1 SGHVS and CDR2 FQNEAQ. After removal of 5 bases from V and 8 bases from J, the junction contained 8 bases not matched to a gene. This CDR3 spans 14 amino acids.

The chain links TRBV15 to TRBJ2-2; 7 bases agree with TRBD1. The CDR3 sequence is 16 residues long. Unmatched junction bases numbered 7, after V lost 1 base and J lost 5 bases. The germline V gene has CDR1 LNHNV and CDR2 YYDKDF (reference sequence). DNA of the CDR3: TGTGCCACCAGCAGAGGGGTTGGGACAGTTACCGGGGAGCTGTTTTTT. This translates into CATSRGVGTVTGELFF.

The CDR3 DNA follows: TGTGCCAGCAGCTTCCGACCCGACAGTAGCAATCAGCCCCAGCATTTT. Translation: CASSFRPDSSNQPQHF. The V call is TRBV7-2, the J call TRBJ1-5, with D maybe TRBD1 (5 bases). In germline, CDR1 is SGHTA, CDR2 FQGNSA. Trimming removed 3 bases from V and 0 bases from J, with 12 bases in between. This CDR3 region has 16 residues.

Note on this clone: Additional DNA sequences in this sample encode the identical CDR3. The rearrangement uses TRBV7-2 and TRBJ1-5, with a possible D match to TRBD1 (5 bases). This CDR3 spans 15 amino acids. Germline CDR1 is SGHTA and CDR2 is FQGNSA. Trimming pared 5 bases from V and 1 base from J, leaving 12 bases between. Here the CDR3 DNA reads TGTGCCAGCAGCCCCACGGGGGGGAGCAATCAGCCCCAGCATTTT. Protein sequence: CASSPTGGSNQPQHF.

CDR3 nucleotide sequence: TGTGCCAGCAGTGACAGTGTACAGCCCCAGCATTTT. Protein: CASSDSVQPQHF. The J gene is TRBJ1-5, the V gene TRBV2; D is unresolved. CDR3 length: 12 residues. CDR1 is SNHLY and CDR2 is FYNNEI in the germline V gene. V lost 3 bases and J lost 7, with 7 bases in between. Complete variable domain (other parts from reference TRBV2 and TRBJ1-5): EPEVTQTPSHQVTQMGQEVILRCVPISNHLYFYWYRQILGQKVEFLVSFYNNEISEKSEIFDDQFSVERPDGSNFTLKIRSTKLEDSAMYFCASSDSVQPQHFGDGTRLSIL.

The V and J genes are TRBV19 and TRBJ2-2; a possible D gene is TRBD1 (5 bases). Trimming took off 7 bases at V and 1 base at J, with 16 bases between the two ends. The CDR3 runs to 16 residues. The V gene's germline CDR1 is LNHDA and CDR2 SQIVND (reference sequence). The CDR3 sequence is CASTTHRSQNTGELFF. The CDR3, as DNA: TGTGCCAGTACAACCCACAGGTCCCAGAACACCGGGGAGCTGTTTTTT.

The rearrangement links TRBV7-7 to TRBJ2-2; 7 nucleotides line up with TRBD1. This CDR3 is built from 15 residues. Unmatched junction bases numbered 7, after V lost 5 bases and J lost 4 bases. The germline gives CDR1 SSHAT, CDR2 FNYEAQ (reference sequence). The CDR3 here is CASSPEGAGTGELFF. CDR3 sequence (DNA): TGTGCCAGCAGCCCAGAGGGGGCAGGCACCGGGGAGCTGTTTTTT.

The chain links TRBV12-5 to TRBJ2-7, with 16 bases fitting TRBD2. The CDR3 sequence is 16 residues long. The J segment lost 5 bases and the V segment lost 3 bases, leaving 4 bases of the junction unmatched. From germline, CDR1 is LGHNT and CDR2 FRNRAP. CDR3 in DNA: TGTGCTAGTGGTTTTGGGACTAGCGGGAGGGCGGACGAGCAGTACTTC. Its translation: CASGFGTSGRADEQYF.

This chain connects TRBV19 to TRBJ2-1; maybe TRBD2 (5 bases). Trimming took off 6 bases at V and 0 bases at J, with 9 bases between the two ends. CDR3 length: 14 residues. Germline V gene data show CDR1 as LNHDA and CDR2 as SQIVND (reference sequence). For the CDR3, the DNA is TGTGCCAGTAGCAGAGGGAGCTCCTACAATGAGCAGTTCTTC. It translates to CASSRGSSYNEQFF.

The genes are TRBV12-3 or TRBV12-4 and TRBJ1-5; 7 nucleotides match TRBD1. This CDR3 has 13 residues. V shed 9 bases, J shed 4 bases, and the junction held 6 bases outside the gene matches. DNA of the CDR3: TGTGCCAGAAGAGGGGGCTTTAATCAGCCCCAGCATTTT. Translated: CARRGGFNQPQHF.

The chain combines TRBV7-2 with TRBJ1-1; perhaps TRBD1 as D (5 bases). Germline V lookup: CDR1 SGHTA, CDR2 FQGNSA. The CDR3 covers 14 residues. Trimming stripped 5 bases from V and 1 base from J, with 11 bases between. CDR3 coding DNA: TGTGCCAGCAGCATAATGGGGCGGAACACTGAAGCTTTCTTT. Protein sequence: CASSIMGRNTEAFF.

The CDR3 loop is CASSQELRQGAYEQYF. The CDR3 DNA reads TGTGCCAGCAGCCAAGAATTGAGACAGGGAGCCTACGAGCAGTACTTC. V and J are TRBV4-2 and TRBJ2-7; 7 bases align to TRBD1. Germline-derived CDR1 and CDR2 are LGHNA and YNFKEQ. The CDR3 is made up of 16 amino acids. The trim removed 0 bases at V and 2 bases at J, leaving 7 bases unmatched.

This chain joins TRBV27 and TRBJ1-2; 7 bases are a match to TRBD1. After removal of 6 bases from V and 3 bases from J, the junction contained 10 bases not matched to a gene. CDR1 MNHEY and CDR2 SMNVEV come from the germline V gene (reference sequence). There are 15 residues in the CDR3. In DNA form, the CDR3 reads TGTGCCAGCAGGGAGAAACAGGGGCGATACTATGGCTACACCTTC. Amino acids: CASREKQGRYYGYTF.

The J gene is TRBJ2-3, the V gene TRBV11-2; 12 bases line up with TRBD2. The CDR3 totals 15 residues. Germline CDR1 and CDR2: SGHAT and FQNNGV. J lost 1 base, V lost 6 bases, and 2 bases had no gene match. The CDR3 coding sequence is TGTGCCAGCAGTTGGACTAGCGGGGGCACAGATACGCAGTATTTT. This translates into CASSWTSGGTDTQYF.

A single count supports this clone. This chain links TRBV28 with TRBJ2-5; the D gene is possibly TRBD2 (6 bases). The CDR3 is 14 amino acids. Trimming removed 5 bases from V and 0 bases from J, with 10 bases in between. Germline V gene sequence: CDR1 MDHEN, CDR2 SYDVKM. The CDR3 reads CASSTGTYQETQYF. The CDR3 bases are TGTGCCAGCAGTACCGGGACTTACCAAGAGACCCAGTACTTC.

The chain has TRBV6-2 or TRBV6-3 and TRBJ1-5; no firm D call. The CDR3 length is 13 residues. Looked up from germline, CDR1 is MNHEY and CDR2 is SVGEGT. The V and J ends lost 4 bases and 9 bases respectively, with 13 bases between them. CDR3 DNA sequence: TGTGCCAGCAGTTGGCTGGGCCCAGGGCCCCAGCATTTT. The encoded protein is CASSWLGPGPQHF.

This clone was observed a single time. The chain employs TRBV11-2 and TRBJ1-4; 8 nucleotides match TRBD1. CDR1 is SGHAT and CDR2 is FQNNGV in the germline V gene. This CDR3 has 14 amino acids. Unmatched junction bases numbered 8, after V lost 6 bases and J lost 8 bases. CDR3 protein: CASSQDRVGEKLFF. CDR3 nucleotide sequence: TGTGCCAGCAGTCAGGACAGGGTGGGCGAAAAACTGTTTTTT.

The V call is TRBV4-1, the J call TRBJ1-2; TRBD1 matches 9 bases. CDR3 size: 19 residues. V lost 0 bases to trimming and J lost 3 bases; unmatched junction nucleotides: 14. Germline CDR1 is MGHRA and CDR2 is YSYEKL. CDR3 coding DNA: TGCGCCAGCAGCCAAGATGCCCGTTACTACAGGGGGCGCGACTATGGCTACACCTTC. Translation: CASSQDARYYRGRDYGYTF.

This clone has only one observation. The rearrangement links TRBV30 to TRBJ1-5, with D tentatively TRBD1 (5 bases). Trimming removed 1 base from V and 4 bases from J, with 8 bases in between. The CDR3 covers 13 residues. Germline assignment: CDR1 GTSNPN and CDR2 SVGIG (reference sequence). The CDR3 nucleotides are TGTGCCTGGAGTGGACAGTTGAATCAGCCCCAGCATTTT. Protein: CAWSGQLNQPQHF. The variable domain in full, with the rest retrieved from reference TRBV30 and TRBJ1-5, is SQTIHQWPATLVQPVGSPLSLECTVEGTSNPNLYWYRQAAGRGLQLLFYSVGIGQISSEVPQNLSASRPQDRQFILSSKKLLLSDSGFYLCAWSGQLNQPQHFGDGTRLSIL.

The gene calls are TRBV6-1 and TRBJ1-2; unclear D gene. The CDR3 is made up of 15 amino acids. V dropped 1 base and J dropped 4 bases, with 13 bases sitting between them. Germline V gives CDR1 MNHNS, CDR2 SASEGT. CDR3 nucleotide sequence: TGTGCCAGCAGTGAAGTCCTCGGTAGCGTCTATGGCTACACCTTC. This codes for CASSEVLGSVYGYTF.

This rearrangement joins TRBV5-5 to TRBJ2-2; D remains unclear. The CDR3 spans 15 residues. Looked up from germline, CDR1 is SGHKS and CDR2 is YYEKEE (reference sequence). V lost 0 bases, J lost 1 base, and 7 bases lay in between. Here the CDR3 reads CASSLGARNTGELFF. DNA of the CDR3: TGTGCCAGCAGCTTGGGTGCGCGGAACACCGGGGAGCTGTTTTTT.

The rearrangement joins TRBV6-5 to TRBJ1-1; the D gene is possibly TRBD1 (6 bases). CDR3 length: 13 amino acids. Trimming took 11 bases from V and 4 from J, leaving 17 bases between them. The germline CDR1 and CDR2 sequences are MNHEY and SVGAGI. CDR3 DNA sequence: TGTGCCGGTGGGGGCGGGAGGGGCACTGAAGCTTTCTTT. It encodes CAGGGGRGTEAFF.

This clone was detected once. The chain joins TRBV6-1 to TRBJ2-1, with 7 bases that match TRBD2. Germline trimming cut 2 bases from V and 2 bases from J; bases unmatched to any gene: 9. Germline CDR1 is MNHNS and CDR2 is SASEGT. This CDR3 comprises 17 residues. The CDR3 reads CASSERNLAGAYNEQFF. For the CDR3, the DNA is TGTGCCAGCAGTGAAAGGAATTTGGCGGGGGCCTACAATGAGCAGTTCTTC.

The chain joins TRBV20-1 to TRBJ2-5, with D unclear. The V and J ends lost 6 bases and 4 bases respectively, with 21 bases between them. The CDR3 is 15 amino acids. Germline lookup yields CDR1 DFQATT and CDR2 SNEGSKA (reference sequence). The CDR3 loop is CSASRVFFGTETQYF. The CDR3 DNA is TGCAGTGCCAGTCGGGTTTTCTTCGGTACAGAGACCCAGTACTTC.

The J gene is TRBJ1-1, the V gene TRBV3-1 (or the pseudogene TRBV3-2); 10 bases fit TRBD1. CDR1 LGHDT and CDR2 YNNKEL come from the germline V gene (reference sequence). The J segment lost 4 bases and the V segment lost 1 base, leaving 0 bases of the junction unmatched. The CDR3 is made up of 14 amino acids. The CDR3 loop is CASSQGTGGTEAFF. CDR3 coding DNA: TGTGCCAGCAGCCAAGGGACAGGGGGCACTGAAGCTTTCTTT.

CDR3 loop: CASSVSSGISYNEQFF. The CDR3 nucleotides are TGTGCCAGCAGCGTGTCTAGCGGGATCTCCTACAATGAGCAGTTCTTC. The J gene is TRBJ2-1, the V gene TRBV9, with 9 bases fitting TRBD2. V was pared by 2 bases and J by 0 bases, with 3 bases of the junction left unmatched. CDR1 is SGDLS and CDR2 is YYNGEE in the germline V gene. There are 16 residues in the CDR3.

The chain has TRBV29-1 and TRBJ1-2, with 11 nucleotides matching TRBD1. With V trimmed by 1 base and J by 8 bases, 3 bases remained unmatched. This CDR3 comprises 13 residues. Per germline, CDR1 SQVTM and CDR2 ANQGSEA. The CDR3 nucleotides are TGCAGCGTTGAAGTCCGGACAGGGGGCGGCTACACCTTC. This sequence encodes CSVEVRTGGGYTF.